This T cell receptor (beta chain) was recovered during a study of cytomegalovirus exposure and HLA in healthy donors. Amplification used 60 Vbeta primers and 13 Jbeta primers. Sequencing used immunoSEQ multiplex PCR; TCRdb keeps in-frame clones, though not all of them. Among about 150,000 clones listed, roughly three quarters were seen once. Germline V gives CDR1 SGDLS, CDR2 YYNGEE. The CDR3 is made up of 17 amino acids. Trimming took 4 bases from V and 0 from J; bases not matched to a gene: 5. This clone was observed a single time. The chain is built from TRBV9 and TRBJ2-6, with 9 bases aligning to TRBD1. The TCR was taken from a man aged 25 to 45 in good health and CMV-seronegative. The source material was PBMCs. CDR3 nucleotides: TGTGCCAGCAGCCGTGACAGGGGGTACTCTGGGGCCAACGTCCTGACTTTC. Translated: CASSRDRGYSGANVLTF.